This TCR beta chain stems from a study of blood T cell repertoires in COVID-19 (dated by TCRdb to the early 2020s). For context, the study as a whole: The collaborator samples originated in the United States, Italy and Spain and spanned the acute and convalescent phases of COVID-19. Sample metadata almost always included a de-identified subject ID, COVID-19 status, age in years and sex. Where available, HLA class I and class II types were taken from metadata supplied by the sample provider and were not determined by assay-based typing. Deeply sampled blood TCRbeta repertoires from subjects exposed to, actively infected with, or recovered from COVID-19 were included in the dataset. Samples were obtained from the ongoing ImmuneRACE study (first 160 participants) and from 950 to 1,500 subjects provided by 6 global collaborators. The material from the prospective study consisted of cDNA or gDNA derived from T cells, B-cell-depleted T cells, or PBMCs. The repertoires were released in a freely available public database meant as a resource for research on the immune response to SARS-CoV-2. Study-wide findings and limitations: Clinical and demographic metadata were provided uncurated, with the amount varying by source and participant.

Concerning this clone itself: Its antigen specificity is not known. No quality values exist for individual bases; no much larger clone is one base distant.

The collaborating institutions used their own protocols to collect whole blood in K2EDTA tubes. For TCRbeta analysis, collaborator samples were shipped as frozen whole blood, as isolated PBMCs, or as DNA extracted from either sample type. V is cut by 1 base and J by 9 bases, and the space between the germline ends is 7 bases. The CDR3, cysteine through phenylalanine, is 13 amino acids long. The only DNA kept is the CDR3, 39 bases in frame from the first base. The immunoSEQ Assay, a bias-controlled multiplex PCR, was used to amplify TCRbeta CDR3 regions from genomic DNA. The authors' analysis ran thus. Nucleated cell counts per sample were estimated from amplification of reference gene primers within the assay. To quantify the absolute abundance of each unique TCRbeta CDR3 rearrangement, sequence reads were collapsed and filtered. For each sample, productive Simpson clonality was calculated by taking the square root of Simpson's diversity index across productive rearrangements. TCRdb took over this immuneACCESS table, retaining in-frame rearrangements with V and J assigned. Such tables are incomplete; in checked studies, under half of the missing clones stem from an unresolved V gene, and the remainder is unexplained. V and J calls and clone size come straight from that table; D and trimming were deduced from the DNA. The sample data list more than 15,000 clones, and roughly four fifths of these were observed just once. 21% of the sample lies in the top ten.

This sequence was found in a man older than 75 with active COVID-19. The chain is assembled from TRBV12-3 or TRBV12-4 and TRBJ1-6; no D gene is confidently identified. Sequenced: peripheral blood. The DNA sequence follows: TGTGCCAGCAGTTTAGGTTCCGGTTCACCCCTCCACTTT. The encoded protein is CASSLGSGSPLHF.